A selection of T cell receptor beta chains follows, all from one sample in a study of blood T cell repertoires in COVID-19. Repertoires were generated with immunoSEQ multiplex PCR, while TCRdb's copy carries only in-frame clones and drops some. The table records under 300,000 clones, about 70% of them present only once. Material for sequencing was peripheral blood. The receptors originated from a woman older than 75 with acute or convalescent COVID-19. Both conserved end residues are part of each CDR3. D genes are given only for firm matches. The size of a clone is reported for some rows only, either as once, few or many, or as a class for expanded clones.

-	TRBV27	TRBJ1-2	-	CASSLTGPYGYTF	TGTGCCAGCAGCCTTACAGGGCCCTATGGCTACACCTTC
-	TRBV4-1	TRBJ1-1	TRBD1	CASSQESRGLEAFF	TGCGCCAGCAGCCAAGAGTCCAGGGGGCTCGAAGCTTTCTTT
-	TRBV5-1	TRBJ2-1	-	CASSLAGVGSYNEQFF	TGCGCCAGCAGCTTGGCCGGGGTCGGCTCCTACAATGAGCAGTTCTTC
once	TRBV19	TRBJ1-6	-	CASSITGYSPLHF	TGTGCCAGTAGTATAACAGGGTATTCACCCCTCCACTTT
-	TRBV19	TRBJ1-2	TRBD1	CASSVTRQGEKGYTF	TGTGCCAGTAGTGTCACACGACAGGGGGAGAAGGGCTACACCTTC
many	TRBV7-9	TRBJ1-1	-	CASSFTGLGTEAFF	TGTGCCAGCAGCTTCACAGGGCTGGGTACTGAAGCTTTCTTT
-	TRBV7-9	TRBJ2-1	TRBD2	CASSRGLAGSWNEQFF	TGTGCCAGCAGCCGGGGACTAGCGGGGTCCTGGAATGAGCAGTTCTTC
-	TRBV5-1	TRBJ1-5	TRBD1	CASSLGLGTARNGSQPQHF	TGCGCCAGCAGCTTGGGTCTTGGGACAGCGAGAAACGGGAGTCAGCCCCAGCATTTT
-	TRBV3-1/TRBV3-2	TRBJ1-2	TRBD1	CASSPYGGQPPSTF	TGTGCCAGCAGCCCTTACGGGGGACAGCCCCCCTCCACCTTC
-	TRBV4-3	TRBJ1-2	TRBD1	CASSQGGQGADGYTF	TGCGCCAGCAGCCAAGGTGGACAGGGGGCGGATGGCTACACCTTC
-	TRBV21-1	TRBJ2-2	-	CASSRGQTNTGELFF	TGTGCCAGCAGCCGCGGACAGACGAACACCGGGGAGCTGTTTTTT
many	TRBV29-1	TRBJ2-7	-	CSVEGVTGYSSYEQYF	TGCAGCGTTGAAGGGGTTACAGGGTATTCCAGCTACGAGCAGTACTTC
few	TRBV6-2/TRBV6-3	TRBJ1-2	-	CASSRPTGIYGYTF	TGTGCCAGCAGCCGACCAACAGGGATCTATGGCTACACCTTC
-	TRBV5-1	TRBJ2-7	-	CASSFAGYEQYF	TGCGCCAGCAGCTTCGCAGGATACGAGCAGTACTTC
-	TRBV3-1/TRBV3-2	TRBJ1-3	-	CASSQGRGSSGNTIYF	TGTGCCAGCAGCCAGGGACGCGGGAGCTCTGGAAACACCATATATTTT
-	TRBV21-1	TRBJ1-1	-	CASGGRDEAFF	TGTGCCAGCGGGGGGAGGGATGAAGCTTTCTTT
few	TRBV12-3/TRBV12-4	TRBJ2-1	-	CASRYPTGRVFF	TGTGCCAGCCGTTACCCCACGGGAAGGGTCTTCTTC
once	TRBV18	TRBJ1-6	-	CASSRWAGVEDNSPLHF	TGTGCCAGCTCACGTTGGGCAGGGGTGGAAGATAATTCACCCCTCCACTTT
many	TRBV15	TRBJ1-1	-	CATRRLTEAFF	TGTGCCACTCGGAGGTTGACTGAAGCTTTCTTT
once	TRBV5-4	TRBJ2-5	TRBD2	CASSLRASGGGETQYF	TGTGCCAGCAGCTTGAGGGCTAGCGGGGGGGGAGAGACCCAGTACTTC
once	TRBV29-1	TRBJ2-2	TRBD2	CSVLAGGPSGELFF	TGCAGCGTCCTAGCGGGGGGGCCATCCGGGGAGCTGTTTTTT
-	TRBV29-1	TRBJ1-4	TRBD1	CSANQGVGEKLFF	TGCAGCGCCAACCAGGGGGTGGGTGAAAAACTGTTTTTT
few	TRBV2	TRBJ2-1	-	CASSEQGSSYNEQFF	TGTGCCAGCAGTGAACAGGGAAGTTCCTACAATGAGCAGTTCTTC
once	TRBV10-3	TRBJ1-1	TRBD1	CAISAGTGGAEAFF	TGTGCCATCAGTGCCGGGACAGGGGGGGCTGAAGCTTTCTTT
-	TRBV7-7	TRBJ2-2	-	CASSLLTSFGANTGELFF	TGTGCCAGCAGCTTACTAACCTCATTCGGGGCGAACACCGGGGAGCTGTTTTTT
few	TRBV12-3/TRBV12-4	TRBJ2-5	-	CASEGEETQYF	TGTGCCAGTGAGGGGGAGGAGACCCAGTACTTC